The rows below give T cell receptor beta chains drawn from one sample of a study of shared clonotypes between healthy human individuals. Data came from immunoSEQ multiplex PCR; TCRdb stores just in-frame clones and leaves some out. In the table there are some 1,600,000 clones, approximately 98% of which are singletons. The specimen was naive CD4+ T cells sorted from blood. These receptors originate from a man aged 25 to 40 in good health. The conserved cysteine and the conserved F or W are not part of the CDR3 here. The order of the fields is clone size, V gene, J gene, CDR3 protein. A row's size may be missing; if present it is once, few, many or a size class.

size: .
V: TRBV7-9
J: TRBJ1-4
CDR3: ASTKGGLTTNEKLF

size: .
V: TRBV6-1
J: TRBJ2-7
CDR3: ASIGQGVYEQY

size: .
V: TRBV5-1
J: TRBJ1-4
CDR3: ASSPGTANEKLF

size: .
V: TRBV19
J: TRBJ1-5
CDR3: ASSSSKVRPGQPQH

size: .
V: TRBV5-1
J: TRBJ2-6
CDR3: ASSDGLSSGANVLT

size: .
V: TRBV7-2
J: TRBJ2-7
CDR3: ASTRQTGGLYEQY

size: .
V: TRBV9
J: TRBJ2-7
CDR3: ASSVEITGSEQY

size: .
V: TRBV5-1
J: TRBJ2-6
CDR3: ASSLGLGANVLT

size: .
V: TRBV18
J: TRBJ2-1
CDR3: ASSPGSNNEQF

size: .
V: TRBV27
J: TRBJ2-7
CDR3: ASSGLEETHEQY

size: once
V: TRBV29-1
J: TRBJ2-7
CDR3: SAKLAGASYEQY

size: .
V: TRBV2
J: TRBJ2-1
CDR3: ASSEEVGGIYNEQF

size: .
V: TRBV9
J: TRBJ2-2
CDR3: ASSVGLALNTGELF

size: .
V: TRBV6-1
J: TRBJ2-7
CDR3: ASSVQGIGTYEQY

size: .
V: TRBV7-9
J: TRBJ2-5
CDR3: ASSSGGRGWGETQY

size: .
V: TRBV9
J: TRBJ1-1
CDR3: ASSFRGLPNTEAF

size: .
V: TRBV5-1
J: TRBJ2-1
CDR3: ASSLGAGGPLDEQF

size: .
V: TRBV5-8
J: TRBJ1-5
CDR3: ASSLRPGGNQPQH

size: once
V: TRBV10-3
J: TRBJ1-1
CDR3: AISARGRDDTEAF

size: .
V: TRBV5-1
J: TRBJ2-1
CDR3: ASSRGLAGSSYNEQF

size: .
V: TRBV5-1
J: TRBJ2-2
CDR3: ASSLAIGGGYAGELF

size: .
V: TRBV4-1
J: TRBJ2-1
CDR3: ASSQDQGYEQF